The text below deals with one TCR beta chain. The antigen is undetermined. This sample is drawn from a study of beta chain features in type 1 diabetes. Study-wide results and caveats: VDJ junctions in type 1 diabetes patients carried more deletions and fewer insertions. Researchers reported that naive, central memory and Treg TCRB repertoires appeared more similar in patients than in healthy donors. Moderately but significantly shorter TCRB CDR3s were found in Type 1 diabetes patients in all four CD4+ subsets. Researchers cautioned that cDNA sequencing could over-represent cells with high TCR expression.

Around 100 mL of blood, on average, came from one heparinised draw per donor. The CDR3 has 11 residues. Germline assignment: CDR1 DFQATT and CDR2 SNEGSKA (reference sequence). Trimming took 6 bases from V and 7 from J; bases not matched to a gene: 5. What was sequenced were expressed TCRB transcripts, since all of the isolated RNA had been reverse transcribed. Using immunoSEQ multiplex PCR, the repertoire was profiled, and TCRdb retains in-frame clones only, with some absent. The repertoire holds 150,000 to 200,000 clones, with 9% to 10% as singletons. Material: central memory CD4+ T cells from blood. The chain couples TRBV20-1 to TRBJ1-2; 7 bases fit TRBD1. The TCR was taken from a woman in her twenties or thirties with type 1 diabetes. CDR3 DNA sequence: TGCAGTGCCAGACAGGGTAGTGGCTACACCTTC. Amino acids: CSARQGSGYTF.